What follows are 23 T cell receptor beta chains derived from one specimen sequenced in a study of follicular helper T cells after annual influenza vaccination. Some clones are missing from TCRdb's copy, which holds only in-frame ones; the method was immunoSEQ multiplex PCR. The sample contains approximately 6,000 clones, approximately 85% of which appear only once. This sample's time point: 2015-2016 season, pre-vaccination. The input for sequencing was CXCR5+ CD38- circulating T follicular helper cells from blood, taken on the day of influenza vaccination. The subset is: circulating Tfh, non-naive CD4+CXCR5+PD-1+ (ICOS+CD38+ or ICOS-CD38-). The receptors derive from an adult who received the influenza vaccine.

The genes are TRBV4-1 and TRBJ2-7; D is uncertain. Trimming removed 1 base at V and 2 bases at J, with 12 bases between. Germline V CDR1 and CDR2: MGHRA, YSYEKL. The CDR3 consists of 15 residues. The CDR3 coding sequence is TGCGCCAGCAGCCAAGCAATTCACAGAGCCTACGAGCAGTACTTC. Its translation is CASSQAIHRAYEQYF.

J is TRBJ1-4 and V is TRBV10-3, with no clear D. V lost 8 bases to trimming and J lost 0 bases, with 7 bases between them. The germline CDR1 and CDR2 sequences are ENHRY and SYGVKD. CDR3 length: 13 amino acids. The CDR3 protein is CAIREATNEKLFF. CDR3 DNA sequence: TGTGCCATCCGGGAGGCAACTAATGAAAAACTGTTTTTT.

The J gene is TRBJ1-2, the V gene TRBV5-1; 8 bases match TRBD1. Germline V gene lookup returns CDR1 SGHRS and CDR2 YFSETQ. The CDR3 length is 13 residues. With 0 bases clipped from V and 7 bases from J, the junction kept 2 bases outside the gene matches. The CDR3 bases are TGCGCCAGCAGCTTGGCGGACAGGGTTGGCTACACCTTC. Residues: CASSLADRVGYTF.

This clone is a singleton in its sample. The CDR3: CASSRRRGASYEQYF. The DNA for the CDR3 is TGCGCCAGCAGCCGGCGGCGGGGGGCCTCCTACGAGCAGTACTTC. This chain connects TRBV4-3 to TRBJ2-7, with 8 bases aligning to TRBD2. This CDR3 is built from 15 residues. Germline V CDR1 and CDR2: LGHNA, YSLEER. V trimming: 4 bases; J trimming: 0 bases; junction bases outside the gene matches: 5.

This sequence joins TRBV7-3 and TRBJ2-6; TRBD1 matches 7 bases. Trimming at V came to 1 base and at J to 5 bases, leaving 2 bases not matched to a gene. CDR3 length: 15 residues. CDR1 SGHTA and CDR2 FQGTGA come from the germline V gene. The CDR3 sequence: CASSLRGGWANVLTF. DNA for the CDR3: TGTGCCAGCAGCTTAAGAGGGGGCTGGGCCAACGTCCTGACTTTC. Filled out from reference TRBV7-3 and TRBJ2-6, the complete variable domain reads GAGVSQTPSNKVTEKGKYVELRCDPISGHTALYWYRQSLGQGPEFLIYFQGTGAADDSGLPNDRFFAVRPEGSVSTLKIQRTERGDSAVYLCASSLRGGWANVLTFGAGSRLTVL.

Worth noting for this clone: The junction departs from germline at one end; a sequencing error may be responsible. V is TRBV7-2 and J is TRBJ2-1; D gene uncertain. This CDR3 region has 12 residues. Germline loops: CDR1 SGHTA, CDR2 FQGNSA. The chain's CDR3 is CASSFSHNEQFF. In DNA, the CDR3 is TGTGCCAGCAGCTTCTCCCACAATGAGCAGTTCTTC.

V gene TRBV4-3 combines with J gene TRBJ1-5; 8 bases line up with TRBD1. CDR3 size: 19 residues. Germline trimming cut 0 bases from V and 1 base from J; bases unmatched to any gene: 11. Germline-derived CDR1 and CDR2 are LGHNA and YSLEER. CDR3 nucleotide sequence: TGCGCCAGCAGCCAAGATATCAGGACAGGGTTAGGGAGCAATCAGCCCCAGCATTTT. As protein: CASSQDIRTGLGSNQPQHF.

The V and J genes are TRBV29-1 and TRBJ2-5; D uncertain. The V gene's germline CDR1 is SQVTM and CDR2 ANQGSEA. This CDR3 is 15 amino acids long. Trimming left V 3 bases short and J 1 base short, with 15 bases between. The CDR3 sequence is CSVEPPPTFQETQYF. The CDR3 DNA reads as TGCAGCGTTGAGCCCCCCCCCACCTTCCAAGAGACCCAGTACTTC.

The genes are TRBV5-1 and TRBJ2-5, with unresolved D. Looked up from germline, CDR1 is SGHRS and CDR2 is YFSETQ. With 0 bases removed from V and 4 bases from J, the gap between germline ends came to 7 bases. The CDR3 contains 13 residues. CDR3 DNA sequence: TGCGCCAGCAGCTTGGGGGTGACAGAGACCCAGTACTTC. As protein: CASSLGVTETQYF.

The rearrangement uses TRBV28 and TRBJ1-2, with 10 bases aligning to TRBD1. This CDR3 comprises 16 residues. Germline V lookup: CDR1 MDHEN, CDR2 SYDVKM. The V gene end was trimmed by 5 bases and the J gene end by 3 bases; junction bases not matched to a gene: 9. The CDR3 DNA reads TGTGCCAGCAGTCGGCCTGGGGACAGGGGTCACTATGGCTACACCTTC. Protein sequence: CASSRPGDRGHYGYTF.

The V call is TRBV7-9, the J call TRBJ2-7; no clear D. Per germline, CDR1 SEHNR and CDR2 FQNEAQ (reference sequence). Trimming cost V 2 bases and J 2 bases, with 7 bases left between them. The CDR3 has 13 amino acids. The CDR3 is CASSLTPPYEQYF. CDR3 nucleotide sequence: TGTGCCAGCAGCTTAACCCCCCCCTACGAGCAGTACTTC. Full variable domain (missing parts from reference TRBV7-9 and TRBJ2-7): DTGVSQNPRHKITKRGQNVTFRCDPISEHNRLYWYRQTLGQGPEFLTYFQNEAQLEKSRLLSDRFSAERPKGSFSTLEIQRTEQGDSAMYLCASSLTPPYEQYFGPGTRLTVT.

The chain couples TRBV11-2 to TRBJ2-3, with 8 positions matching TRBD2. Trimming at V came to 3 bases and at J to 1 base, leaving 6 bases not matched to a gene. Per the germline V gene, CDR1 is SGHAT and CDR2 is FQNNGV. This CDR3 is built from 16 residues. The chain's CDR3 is CASSLGPGGGTDTQYF. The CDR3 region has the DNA TGTGCCAGCAGCTTGGGCCCCGGGGGGGGCACAGATACGCAGTATTTT. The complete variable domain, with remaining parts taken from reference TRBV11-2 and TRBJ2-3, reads EAGVAQSPRYKIIEKRQSVAFWCNPISGHATLYWYQQILGQGPKLLIQFQNNGVVDDSQLPKDRFSAERLKGVDSTLKIQPAKLEDSAVYLCASSLGPGGGTDTQYFGPGTRLTVL.

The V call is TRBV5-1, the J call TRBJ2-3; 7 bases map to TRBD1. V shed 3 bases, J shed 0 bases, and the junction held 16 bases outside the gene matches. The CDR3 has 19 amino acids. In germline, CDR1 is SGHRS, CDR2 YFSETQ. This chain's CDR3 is CASSYLQFPGGTSTDTQYF. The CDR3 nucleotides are TGCGCCAGCAGCTATCTACAGTTCCCAGGGGGTACTAGCACAGATACGCAGTATTTT. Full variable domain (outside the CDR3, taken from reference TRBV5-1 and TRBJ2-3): KAGVTQTPRYLIKTRGQQVTLSCSPISGHRSVSWYQQTPGQGLQFLFEYFSETQRNKGNFPGRFSGRQFSNSRSEMNVSTLELGDSALYLCASSYLQFPGGTSTDTQYFGPGTRLTVL.

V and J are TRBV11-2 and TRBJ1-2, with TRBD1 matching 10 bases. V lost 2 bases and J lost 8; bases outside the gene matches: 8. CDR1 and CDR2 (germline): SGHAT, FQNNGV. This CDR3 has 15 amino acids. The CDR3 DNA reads TGTGCCAGCAGCTTATTGCGACAGGGGGCAGGAGGCTACACCTTC. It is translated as CASSLLRQGAGGYTF.

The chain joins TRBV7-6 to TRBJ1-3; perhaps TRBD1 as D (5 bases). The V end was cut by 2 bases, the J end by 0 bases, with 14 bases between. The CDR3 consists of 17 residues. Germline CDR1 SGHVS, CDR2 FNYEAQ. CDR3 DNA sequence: TGTGCCAGCAGCTTACTCTCGGCGGGGGTCTCTGGAAACACCATATATTTT. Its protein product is CASSLLSAGVSGNTIYF.

The CDR3 spells CASSLGTSGDEQYF. For the CDR3, the DNA is TGCGCCAGCAGCTTAGGGACTAGCGGGGACGAGCAGTACTTC. The J gene is TRBJ2-7, the V gene TRBV5-1; 13 bases match TRBD2. The CDR3 has 14 residues. The germline V gene has CDR1 SGHRS and CDR2 YFSETQ. The V gene end was trimmed by 2 bases and the J gene end by 5 bases; junction bases not matched to a gene: 1.

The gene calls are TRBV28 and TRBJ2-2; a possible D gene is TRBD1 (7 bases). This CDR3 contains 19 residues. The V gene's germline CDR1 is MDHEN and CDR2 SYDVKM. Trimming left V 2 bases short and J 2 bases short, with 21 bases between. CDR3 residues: CASSLGGGRREFNTGELFF. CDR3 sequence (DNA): TGTGCCAGCAGTTTAGGAGGGGGCAGAAGGGAGTTCAACACCGGGGAGCTGTTTTTT. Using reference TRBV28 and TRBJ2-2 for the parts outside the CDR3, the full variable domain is DVKVTQSSRYLVKRTGEKVFLECVQDMDHENMFWYRQDPGLGLRLIYFSYDVKMKEKGDIPEGYSVSREKKERFSLILESASTNQTSMYLCASSLGGGRREFNTGELFFGEGSRLTVL.

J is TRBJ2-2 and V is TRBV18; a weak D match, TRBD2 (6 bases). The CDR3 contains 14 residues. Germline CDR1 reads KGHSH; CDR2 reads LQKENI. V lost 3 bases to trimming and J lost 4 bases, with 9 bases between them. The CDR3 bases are TGTGCCAGCTCACCGAAAGCGGGCACCGGGGAGCTGTTTTTT. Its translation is CASSPKAGTGELFF.

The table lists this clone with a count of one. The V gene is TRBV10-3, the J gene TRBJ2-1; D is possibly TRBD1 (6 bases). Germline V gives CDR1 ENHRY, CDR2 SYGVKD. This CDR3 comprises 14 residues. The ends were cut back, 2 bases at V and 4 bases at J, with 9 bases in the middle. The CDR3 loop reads CAISENREYNEQFF. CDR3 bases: TGTGCCATCAGTGAGAACAGGGAATACAATGAGCAGTTCTTC.

CDR3 region: CASTIRLETDTQYF. The CDR3 DNA sequence: TGTGCCAGCACCATAAGACTAGAAACAGATACGCAGTATTTT. V usage is TRBV28 and J usage is TRBJ2-3; D possibly corresponds to TRBD2 (6 bases). This CDR3 region has 14 residues. Trimming shortened V by 7 bases and J by 3 bases, and 14 bases separated the two germline ends. Per the germline V gene, CDR1 is MDHEN and CDR2 is SYDVKM.

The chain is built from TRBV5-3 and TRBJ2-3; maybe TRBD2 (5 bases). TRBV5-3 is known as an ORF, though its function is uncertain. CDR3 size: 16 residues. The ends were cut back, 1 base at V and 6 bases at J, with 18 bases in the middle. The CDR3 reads CARSLPRARDRDTQYF. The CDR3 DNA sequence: TGTGCCAGAAGCTTGCCGCGGGCCCGAGATAGGGATACGCAGTATTTT.

The CDR3: CACNRDLDTDTQYF. The CDR3 DNA follows: TGTGCCTGTAACCGGGACCTAGACACAGATACGCAGTATTTT. V usage is TRBV30 and J usage is TRBJ2-3, with D perhaps being TRBD1 or TRBD2 (5 bases each). Trimming shortened V by 6 bases and J by 2 bases, and 15 bases separated the two germline ends. The CDR3 runs to 14 residues. Looked up from germline, CDR1 is GTSNPN and CDR2 is SVGIG (reference sequence).

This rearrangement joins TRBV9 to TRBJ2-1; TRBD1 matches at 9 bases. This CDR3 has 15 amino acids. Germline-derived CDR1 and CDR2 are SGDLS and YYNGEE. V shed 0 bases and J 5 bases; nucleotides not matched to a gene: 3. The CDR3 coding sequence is TGTGCCAGCAGCGTAGCGGGACAGGGAAACAATGAGCAGTTCTTC. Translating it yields CASSVAGQGNNEQFF.